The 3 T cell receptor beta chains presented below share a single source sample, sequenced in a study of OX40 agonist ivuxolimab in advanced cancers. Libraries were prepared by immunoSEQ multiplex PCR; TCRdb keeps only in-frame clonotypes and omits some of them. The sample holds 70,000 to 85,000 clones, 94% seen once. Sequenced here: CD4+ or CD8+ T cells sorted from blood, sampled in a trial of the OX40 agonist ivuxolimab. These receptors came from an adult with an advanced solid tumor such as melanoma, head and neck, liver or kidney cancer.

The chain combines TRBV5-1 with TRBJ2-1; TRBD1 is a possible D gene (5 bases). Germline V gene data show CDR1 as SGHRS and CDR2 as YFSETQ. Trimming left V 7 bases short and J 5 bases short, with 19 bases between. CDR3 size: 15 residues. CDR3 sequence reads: CASEIRGSPHNEQFF. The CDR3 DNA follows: TGCGCCAGCGAGATTAGGGGATCTCCCCACAATGAGCAGTTCTTC.

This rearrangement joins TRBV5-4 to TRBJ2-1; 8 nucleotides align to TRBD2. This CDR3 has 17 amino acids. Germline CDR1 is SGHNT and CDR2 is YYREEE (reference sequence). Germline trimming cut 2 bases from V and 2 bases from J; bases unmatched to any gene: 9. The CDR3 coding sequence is TGTGCCAGCAGCTTTACGGCGGGAGGCCCCCCCTACAATGAGCAGTTCTTC. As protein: CASSFTAGGPPYNEQFF. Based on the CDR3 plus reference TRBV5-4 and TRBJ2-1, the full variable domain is ETGVTQSPTHLIKTRGQQVTLRCSSQSGHNTVSWYQQALGQGPQFIFQYYREEENGRGNFPPRFSGLQFPNYSSELNVNALELDDSALYLCASSFTAGGPPYNEQFFGPGTRLTVL.

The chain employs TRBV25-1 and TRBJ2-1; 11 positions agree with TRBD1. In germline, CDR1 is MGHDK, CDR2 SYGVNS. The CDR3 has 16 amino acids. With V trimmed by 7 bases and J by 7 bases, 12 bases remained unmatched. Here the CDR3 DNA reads TGTGCCAGCAACGCTCCGGGACAGGGGGAGACTAATGAGCAGTTCTTC. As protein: CASNAPGQGETNEQFF. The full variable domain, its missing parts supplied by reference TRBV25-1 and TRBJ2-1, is EADIYQTPRYLVIGTGKKITLECSQTMGHDKMYWYQQDPGMELHLIHYSYGVNSTEKGDLSSESTVSRIRTEHFPLTLESARPSHTSQYLCASNAPGQGETNEQFFGPGTRLTVL.